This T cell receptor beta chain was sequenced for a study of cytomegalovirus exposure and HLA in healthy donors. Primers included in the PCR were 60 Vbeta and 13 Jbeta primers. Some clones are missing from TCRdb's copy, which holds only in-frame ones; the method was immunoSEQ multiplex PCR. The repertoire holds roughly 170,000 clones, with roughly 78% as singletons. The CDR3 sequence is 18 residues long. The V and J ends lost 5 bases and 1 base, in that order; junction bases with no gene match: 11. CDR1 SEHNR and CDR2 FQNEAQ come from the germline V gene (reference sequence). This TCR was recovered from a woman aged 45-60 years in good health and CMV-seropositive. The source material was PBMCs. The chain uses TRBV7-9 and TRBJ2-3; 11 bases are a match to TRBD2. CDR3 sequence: CASSPTSGGLARTDTQYF. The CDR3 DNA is TGTGCCAGCAGCCCCACTAGCGGGGGCCTCGCTCGCACAGATACGCAGTATTTT.